This entry features one TCR beta chain sequence. The antigen is not known. The sample belongs to a study of Ad26.COV2.S vaccination and SARS-CoV-2 variants. General observations from the study: Spike-specific TCR breadth ran higher among vaccine recipients than placebo recipients.

Treatment defined: over 15 received Ad26.COV2.S at low or high dose, single or two shots; 5 received placebo; per-sample allocation not given. Repertoires come from day 63 after the first vaccine or placebo injection. Some clones are missing from TCRdb's copy, which holds only in-frame ones; the method was immunoSEQ multiplex PCR. The sample comprises 330,000 or so clones, 75% to 90% of which are singletons, and roughly 6% rests with the top ten. This CDR3 is built from 14 residues. Germline CDR1 is SGHNT and CDR2 is YYREEE (reference sequence). V shed 3 bases and J shed 4 bases, with 13 bases lying between them.

The source of this sequence is a person between 18 and 60 years old who received the Ad26.COV2.S COVID-19 vaccine or a placebo. Sequenced here: peripheral blood, sampled in a trial of Ad26.COV2.S vaccine versus placebo. The gene calls are TRBV5-4 and TRBJ1-1, with a tentative D call TRBD1 (5 bases). CDR3 DNA sequence: TGTGCCAGCAGCTGGGGGAAGTTTGGCACTGAAGCTTTCTTT. Amino acid sequence: CASSWGKFGTEAFF.